This TCR beta chain was identified during a study of cytomegalovirus exposure and HLA in healthy donors. For the study at large: Falling in the Caucasian-associated ancestry cluster were roughly 86% of approximately 400 genotyped donors.

Vbeta (60) and Jbeta (13) primers were used in the PCR. The table came from immunoSEQ multiplex PCR; TCRdb's copy has only in-frame clones and leaves some out. The table shows 150,000 or so clones, with 50% to 75% occurring only once. This clone showed up just a few times. No antigen is known for it. Trimming removed 6 bases from V and 0 bases from J, with 8 bases in between. Germline CDR1 reads MNHNS; CDR2 reads SASEGT. The CDR3 is 14 amino acids. The study's findings and limits: Cytomegalovirus association was listed for 164 TCR beta chains. Roughly uniform sequencing depth across donors was assumed, possibly incorrectly. There were some public TCRs occurring in many donors, but most TCR sequences were rare.

Sequencing was carried out using PBMCs. This sequence was found in a woman in her 30s in good health and CMV-seropositive. The rearrangement uses TRBV6-1 and TRBJ2-2; D possibly corresponds to TRBD2 (5 bases). CDR3 in amino acids: CASRRVSNTGELFF. In DNA form, the CDR3 reads TGTGCCAGCAGGAGGGTGTCGAACACCGGGGAGCTGTTTTTT.